The source of this T cell receptor beta chain is a study of blood T cell repertoires in COVID-19. The CDR3 spans 12 residues. The germline CDR1 and CDR2 sequences are SEHNR and FQNEAQ (reference sequence). Deletions cut 1 base from V and 8 bases from J, with 8 bases between. In the authors' workflow: Quantification of nucleated cells was approximated via reference gene primer amplification. Measured with immunoSEQ multiplex PCR; TCRdb has only the in-frame clones, and not every one. V and J calls and clone size are copied from that table; D and trimming were computed from the DNA. Among some 530,000 clones, 80% to 90% were seen once, and the ten largest hold approximately 2.9%.

The source material was peripheral blood. This TCR came from a human donor in a cohort sampled during active COVID-19. The rearrangement uses TRBV7-9 and TRBJ1-2; no clear D. The CDR3 reads CASSLERRGYTF. CDR3 nucleotide sequence: TGTGCCAGCAGCTTAGAGCGTAGGGGCTACACCTTC.